This T cell receptor beta chain was sequenced in a study of blood T cell repertoires in COVID-19. The wider study: Sites across the United States, Italy and Spain contributed samples from acute and convalescent COVID-19. PBMCs, B-cell-depleted T cells, or T cells were the source of the cDNA or gDNA that made up the material.

Participants had their cohort set by participant-reported clinical history. Trimming removed 4 bases at V and 3 bases at J, with 10 bases between. This CDR3 region has 13 residues. CDR1 is MNHEY, CDR2 SVGAGI, per germline. The data were produced by immunoSEQ multiplex PCR, yet TCRdb's version contains in-frame clones alone and is incomplete. Here the sample spans about 400,000 clones, roughly 87% being singletons. This clone was detected only once. The origin of this receptor is a woman in her twenties or thirties who had recovered from COVID-19. The sample was PBMCs or T cells enriched from blood (not recorded which). V and J are TRBV6-5 and TRBJ2-7, with D maybe TRBD1 (6 bases). The CDR3 DNA reads as TGTGCCAGCAGTTTACAGGACAGCTACGAGCAGTACTTC. Its translation: CASSLQDSYEQYF.